These T cell receptor beta chains were read from a single sample in a study of blood T cell repertoires in COVID-19. Repertoires were generated with immunoSEQ multiplex PCR, while TCRdb's copy carries only in-frame clones and drops some. Found here are some 130,000 clones, 84% of them singletons; the top ten hold roughly an eighth. The sequenced material came from peripheral blood. These TCRs come from a woman in her twenties or thirties who had recovered from COVID-19. Each CDR3 is given with its conserved first and last residue. D genes are given only for firm matches. The size field is filled for only some rows; it gives once, few, many or a size class.

V,D,size,J,CDR3,DNA
TRBV27,.,.,TRBJ2-7,CASSLSQGGYEQYF,TGTGCCAGCAGTTTGAGTCAGGGTGGCTACGAGCAGTACTTC
TRBV3-1/TRBV3-2,.,.,TRBJ1-2,CASSQGGSSSNYGYTF,TGTGCCAGCAGCCAAGGAGGGAGCTCATCTAACTATGGCTACACCTTC
TRBV19,.,.,TRBJ2-7,CASSIAADSSYEQYF,TGTGCCAGTAGTATAGCCGCGGACAGTTCCTACGAGCAGTACTTC
TRBV19,TRBD1,.,TRBJ2-1,CASGQQLGTGVVNEQFF,TGTGCCAGTGGTCAACAACTCGGGACAGGGGTAGTAAATGAGCAGTTCTTC
TRBV6-5,.,few,TRBJ1-4,CASRRVGDEKLFF,TGTGCCAGCAGGCGGGTCGGGGATGAAAAACTGTTTTTT
TRBV27,.,.,TRBJ1-1,CASSQGPEAFF,TGTGCCAGCAGTCAGGGCCCTGAAGCTTTCTTT
TRBV3-1/TRBV3-2,.,.,TRBJ2-7,CASSPMGAFRYF,TGTGCCAGCAGCCCCATGGGCGCCTTCCGGTACTTC
TRBV19,.,.,TRBJ2-2,CASSRQVYGSGELFF,TGTGCCAGTAGTAGACAGGTCTATGGTTCCGGGGAGCTGTTTTTT
TRBV18,TRBD1,once,TRBJ1-1,CASSRQGIEAFF,TGTGCCAGCTCTCGACAGGGGATTGAAGCTTTCTTT
TRBV13,.,.,TRBJ2-1,CATSPGDVYNEQFF,TGTGCCACCTCGCCCGGAGACGTATACAATGAGCAGTTCTTC
TRBV5-1,TRBD1,.,TRBJ1-1,CASSATGGEITEAFF,TGCGCCAGCAGCGCCACAGGGGGCGAAATCACTGAAGCTTTCTTT
TRBV7-9,TRBD1,.,TRBJ1-5,CASSLGAGGYPQHF,TGTGCCAGCAGCTTAGGGGCAGGGGGCTATCCCCAGCATTTT
TRBV27,.,.,TRBJ2-7,CASSWAAAMGEQYF,TGTGCCAGCAGTTGGGCCGCCGCGATGGGCGAGCAGTACTTC
TRBV7-3,.,.,TRBJ2-7,CASSLEAGATYEQYF,TGTGCCAGCAGCTTAGAAGCGGGCGCAACCTACGAGCAGTACTTC
TRBV7-9,TRBD1,.,TRBJ1-4,CASSSGTGGEKLFF,TGTGCCAGCAGCTCCGGGACAGGGGGAGAGAAACTGTTTTTT
TRBV7-9,.,.,TRBJ2-5,CASSTGMFKTQYF,TGTGCCAGCAGCACAGGGATGTTCAAGACCCAGTACTTC
TRBV27,TRBD1,.,TRBJ1-6,CASSLRTGYSPLHF,TGTGCCAGCAGTCTTAGGACAGGGTACTCACCCCTCCACTTT
TRBV6-1,.,.,TRBJ1-2,CASSEVPGNYGYTF,TGTGCCAGCAGTGAAGTACCGGGAAACTATGGCTACACCTTC